The 31 T cell receptor beta chains reported below all come from one sample, sequenced in a study of shared clonotypes between healthy human individuals. The table came from immunoSEQ multiplex PCR; TCRdb's copy has only in-frame clones and leaves some out. The sample has about a million clones; around 80% are singletons. The sequenced material came from memory CD4+ T cells sorted from blood. Subset reported: CD45RA-negative fraction. These receptors originate from a man aged 18 to 30 in good health.

The V gene is TRBV28, the J gene TRBJ1-3; unclear D gene. V gave up 5 bases and J gave up 4 bases, with 15 bases separating them. This CDR3 is 15 amino acids long. Germline values: CDR1 MDHEN, CDR2 SYDVKM. Here the CDR3 reads CASSPDPAGGNTIYF. Here the CDR3 DNA reads TGTGCCAGCAGTCCTGACCCGGCGGGCGGAAACACCATATATTTT.

This CDR3 is CASSGHTTSYEQYF. CDR3 in DNA: TGTGCCAGCAGTGGGCATACTACCTCCTACGAGCAGTACTTC. The chain employs TRBV28 and TRBJ2-7, with unresolved D. The germline V gene has CDR1 MDHEN and CDR2 SYDVKM. The CDR3 is 14 amino acids. V lost 5 bases and J lost 0, with 11 bases in between.

This clone was counted a few times. J is TRBJ1-1 and V is TRBV7-2, with D uncertain. In germline, CDR1 is SGHTA, CDR2 FQGNSA. Between the trimmed V and J ends, which lost 3 bases and 2 bases, there was a span of 10 bases. The CDR3 extends over 14 amino acids. In DNA form, the CDR3 reads TGTGCCAGCAGCTTGAACAGTCTAAACACTGAAGCTTTCTTT. This codes for CASSLNSLNTEAFF.

This clone was observed once. The chain employs TRBV5-4 and TRBJ1-2; 9 nucleotides match TRBD1. Germline values: CDR1 SGHNT, CDR2 YYREEE (reference sequence). This CDR3 has 15 amino acids. The trim removed 5 bases at V and 7 bases at J, leaving 12 bases unmatched. CDR3 sequence: CASRVGAGQGVGYTF. Here the CDR3 DNA reads TGTGCCAGCAGAGTTGGAGCGGGACAGGGAGTTGGCTACACCTTC.

The genes are TRBV28 and TRBJ1-2, with a tentative D call TRBD1 (5 bases). This CDR3 contains 16 residues. The germline gives CDR1 MDHEN, CDR2 SYDVKM. Trimming cost V 6 bases and J 4 bases, with 21 bases left between them. The CDR3 DNA sequence: TGTGCCAGCAGCACCGGGACCCAAGCCGGGGGCTATGGCTACACCTTC. Its translation: CASSTGTQAGGYGYTF.

This sequence joins TRBV2 and TRBJ2-5; 10 positions agree with TRBD2. The V segment lost 2 bases and the J segment 5 bases; nucleotides outside the gene matches: 5. Germline V gene data show CDR1 as SNHLY and CDR2 as FYNNEI. This CDR3 has 15 amino acids. CDR3 nucleotide sequence: TGTGCCAGCAGTGAACAGCGGGGGGGCTTGGAGACCCAGTACTTC. It is translated as CASSEQRGGLETQYF. Based on the CDR3 plus reference TRBV2 and TRBJ2-5, the full variable domain is EPEVTQTPSHQVTQMGQEVILRCVPISNHLYFYWYRQILGQKVEFLVSFYNNEISEKSEIFDDQFSVERPDGSNFTLKIRSTKLEDSAMYFCASSEQRGGLETQYFGPGTRLLVL.

The chain joins TRBV10-3 to TRBJ2-4; 10 nucleotides match TRBD1. With V trimmed by 5 bases and J by 8 bases, 6 bases remained unmatched. Germline V lookup: CDR1 ENHRY, CDR2 SYGVKD. The CDR3 consists of 14 residues. CDR3 protein: CAISRDRGRDIQYF. The CDR3 DNA sequence: TGTGCCATCAGTAGGGACAGGGGACGTGACATTCAGTACTTC.

Note on this clone: This sample includes further DNA sequences coding for the same CDR3. The genes are TRBV7-9 and TRBJ2-3; D call uncertain. Trimming cost V 4 bases and J 3 bases, with 5 bases left between them. The CDR3 loop spans 12 amino acids. Germline V gene lookup returns CDR1 SEHNR and CDR2 FQNEAQ (reference sequence). Here the CDR3 reads CASSSTTDTQYF. CDR3 nucleotides: TGTGCCAGCAGCTCTACAACAGATACGCAGTATTTT.

The V and J genes are TRBV12-5 and TRBJ2-3; D is uncertain. Looked up from germline, CDR1 is LGHNT and CDR2 is FRNRAP. V lost 0 bases, J lost 0 bases, and 10 bases lay in between. The CDR3 spans 16 residues. This chain's CDR3 is CASGLVLTASTDTQYF. The CDR3 DNA is TGTGCTAGTGGTTTGGTCCTGACTGCTAGCACAGATACGCAGTATTTT.

The V gene is TRBV13, the J gene TRBJ1-1, with 7 positions matching TRBD1. This CDR3 comprises 16 residues. Germline loops: CDR1 PRHDT, CDR2 FYEKMQ (reference sequence). The junction had 14 bases not matched to a gene; V was cut back by 4 bases and J by 6 bases. The CDR3 region is CASSSSSGTARAEAFF. The CDR3 DNA sequence: TGTGCCAGCAGCTCCAGCTCCGGGACAGCTAGGGCTGAAGCTTTCTTT.

J is TRBJ2-1 and V is TRBV5-1, with D uncertain. In germline, CDR1 is SGHRS, CDR2 YFSETQ. CDR3 size: 15 residues. Trimming took 0 bases from V and 5 from J, leaving 12 bases between them. CDR3 residues: CASSLDGIDNNEQFF. In DNA, the CDR3 is TGCGCCAGCAGCTTGGACGGTATTGATAACAATGAGCAGTTCTTC.

This clone was found once. The chain joins TRBV19 to TRBJ2-5, with a weak D call TRBD1 (5 bases). Germline CDR1 is LNHDA and CDR2 is SQIVND (reference sequence). The CDR3 consists of 15 residues. With 3 bases removed from V and 7 bases from J, the gap between germline ends came to 18 bases. The CDR3: CASSMGQGSLGTQYF. CDR3 DNA sequence: TGTGCCAGTAGTATGGGGCAGGGAAGTTTGGGGACCCAGTACTTC.

The rearrangement joins TRBV25-1 to TRBJ2-6; no reliable D call. Trimming removed 10 bases at V and 1 base at J, with 14 bases between. Germline V CDR1 and CDR2: MGHDK, SYGVNS. The CDR3 totals 15 residues. CDR3 coding DNA: TGTGCCAACCCGCCTTCAGAGTCTGGGGCCAACGTCCTGACTTTC. Its protein is CANPPSESGANVLTF.

The V and J genes are TRBV10-3 and TRBJ2-3; D gene uncertain. Trimming stripped 4 bases from V and 2 bases from J, with 10 bases between. Germline V gene lookup returns CDR1 ENHRY and CDR2 SYGVKD. CDR3 length equals 14 residues. The CDR3 DNA reads as TGTGCCATCAGTGTTTATGGACCCACAGATACGCAGTATTTT. It yields the protein CAISVYGPTDTQYF.

The chain is built from TRBV4-1 and TRBJ2-3; D might be TRBD1 (7 bases). The CDR3 extends over 17 amino acids. Trimming removed 3 bases at V and 4 bases at J, with 20 bases between. CDR1 and CDR2 from the germline V gene are MGHRA and YSYEKL. CDR3 sequence reads: CASSQGGDRAGPDTQYF. The CDR3 DNA follows: TGCGCCAGCAGCCAGGGGGGAGACAGGGCGGGCCCAGATACGCAGTATTTT.

This sequence joins TRBV6-5 and TRBJ2-1; possibly TRBD1 for D (6 bases). CDR3 length: 16 amino acids. CDR1 and CDR2 from the germline V gene are MNHEY and SVGAGI. V dropped 3 bases and J dropped 0 bases, with 12 bases sitting between them. CDR3 nucleotides: TGTGCCAGCAGTTATAAGGGGACACGCTCCTACAATGAGCAGTTCTTC. Translation: CASSYKGTRSYNEQFF.

This clone was seen a handful of times. The rearrangement links TRBV7-8 to TRBJ2-5; D not certain. Looked up from germline, CDR1 is SGHVS and CDR2 is FQNEAQ. CDR3 length: 15 residues. V lost 1 base, J lost 1 base, and 10 bases lay in between. As DNA, the CDR3 is TGTGCCAGCAGCTTAGAACAGTACCCCCAAGAGACCCAGTACTTC. Amino acids: CASSLEQYPQETQYF.

V gene TRBV4-3 combines with J gene TRBJ1-6, with D possibly matching TRBD1 (5 bases). CDR1 is LGHNA, CDR2 YSLEER, per germline. The germline V and J ends were trimmed by 4 bases and 0 bases, with 13 bases remaining between them. The CDR3 contains 17 residues. The CDR3 loop is CASSPGEGSSYNSPLHF. The CDR3 nucleotides are TGCGCCAGCAGCCCGGGGGAGGGGAGCTCCTATAATTCACCCCTCCACTTT.

This clone has more than one count but fewer than ten. The genes are TRBV10-1 and TRBJ1-5; no definite D call. CDR3 length: 17 residues. In germline, CDR1 is WNHNN, CDR2 SYGVQD (reference sequence). V lost 3 bases to trimming and J lost 3 bases, with 18 bases between them. CDR3 loop: CASSEGEHTVLNQPQHF. The CDR3 DNA is TGCGCCAGCAGTGAAGGAGAACACACAGTGCTCAATCAGCCCCAGCATTTT.

The chain carries TRBV9 and TRBJ1-1; D is uncertain. Germline-derived CDR1 and CDR2 are SGDLS and YYNGEE. Trimming cost V 4 bases and J 2 bases, with 12 bases left between them. This CDR3 region has 14 residues. The CDR3 sequence: CASSLRPLNTEAFF. For the CDR3, the DNA is TGTGCCAGCAGCCTCAGACCGCTAAACACTGAAGCTTTCTTT.

V usage is TRBV10-3 and J usage is TRBJ2-3; 10 nucleotides match TRBD2. CDR3 length: 19 residues. Trimming took 6 bases from V and 0 from J; bases not matched to a gene: 15. Germline CDR1 and CDR2: ENHRY and SYGVKD. CDR3 amino acids: CAIRLAGGQTQTSTDTQYF. CDR3 nucleotides: TGTGCCATCAGGTTAGCGGGAGGTCAAACACAAACTAGCACAGATACGCAGTATTTT.

There are a few counts of this clone. The CDR3 here is CASSQTDRLNTEAFF. Here the CDR3 DNA reads TGCGCCAGCAGCCAGACAGACAGACTGAACACTGAAGCTTTCTTT. The chain recombines TRBV4-1 with TRBJ1-1; D possibly corresponds to TRBD1 (5 bases). Trimming pared 3 bases from V and 0 bases from J, leaving 11 bases between. Germline V gene sequence: CDR1 MGHRA, CDR2 YSYEKL. The CDR3 covers 15 residues.

The chain joins TRBV28 to TRBJ2-1, with D unclear. CDR1 and CDR2 (germline): MDHEN, SYDVKM. CDR3 length: 14 residues. V gave up 7 bases and J gave up 4 bases, with 14 bases separating them. The CDR3 loop is CASTQSSRYNEQFF. The CDR3 nucleotides are TGTGCCAGCACACAATCCTCACGGTACAATGAGCAGTTCTTC. The whole variable domain, filled in from reference TRBV28 and TRBJ2-1, reads DVKVTQSSRYLVKRTGEKVFLECVQDMDHENMFWYRQDPGLGLRLIYFSYDVKMKEKGDIPEGYSVSREKKERFSLILESASTNQTSMYLCASTQSSRYNEQFFGPGTRLTVL.

This clone was observed many times. V is TRBV12-5 and J is TRBJ2-5; 8 bases map to TRBD1. CDR1 and CDR2 from the germline V gene are LGHNT and FRNRAP. The CDR3 length is 14 residues. The V gene end was trimmed by 1 base and the J gene end by 5 bases; junction bases not matched to a gene: 3. CDR3 DNA sequence: TGTGCTAGTGGTTTGGGGACAGGGACGGAGACCCAGTACTTC. This encodes CASGLGTGTETQYF.

The chain combines TRBV5-7 with TRBJ2-7; D possibly matches TRBD1 or TRBD2 (5 bases each). TRBV5-7 is an ORF, with its function uncertain. Trimming removed 2 bases at V and 2 bases at J, with 11 bases between. CDR3 size: 14 residues. The CDR3 nucleotides read TGTGCCAGCAGCTTATCGGGGCCTCCCTACGAGCAGTACTTC. Translating gives CASSLSGPPYEQYF.

CDR3 amino acids: CAISGLAGPGPDTQYF. The CDR3 nucleotides are TGTGCCATCAGTGGGTTAGCGGGACCTGGCCCAGATACGCAGTATTTT. The chain joins TRBV10-3 to TRBJ2-3; 8 bases are shared with TRBD2. Trimming removed 4 bases from V and 4 bases from J; junction bases left unmatched: 10. The CDR3 sequence is 16 residues long. Per germline, CDR1 ENHRY and CDR2 SYGVKD.

The sample holds one count of this clone. V usage is TRBV18 and J usage is TRBJ2-7; D gene unclear. This CDR3 has 14 residues. V was clipped by 3 bases and J by 3 bases, with 12 bases between them. CDR1 and CDR2 from the germline V gene are KGHSH and LQKENI. The CDR3 DNA sequence: TGTGCCAGCTCACCGACCGGTCAGCTCTACGAGCAGTACTTC. The encoded protein is CASSPTGQLYEQYF.

The chain couples TRBV29-1 to TRBJ2-2; D is perhaps TRBD2 (5 bases). Germline V lookup: CDR1 SQVTM, CDR2 ANQGSEA. The CDR3 length is 11 residues. Trimming cost V 7 bases and J 12 bases, with 15 bases left between them. The CDR3 spells CSAGPAGQLFF. The CDR3 nucleotides are TGCAGCGCAGGACCCGCGGGTCAGCTGTTTTTT.

The V and J genes are TRBV7-6 and TRBJ2-7, with TRBD2 matching 10 bases. The CDR3 spans 15 residues. Per the germline V gene, CDR1 is SGHVS and CDR2 is FNYEAQ. V dropped 5 bases and J dropped 0; count of bases not matched to a gene: 4. CDR3 in DNA: TGTGCCAGCAGCCGGACTAGCGGCGCCTCCTACGAGCAGTACTTC. Protein: CASSRTSGASYEQYF. The variable domain in full, completed from reference TRBV7-6 and TRBJ2-7, reads GAGVSQSPRYKVTKRGQDVALRCDPISGHVSLYWYRQALGQGPEFLTYFNYEAQQDKSGLPNDRFSAERPEGSISTLTIQRTEQRDSAMYRCASSRTSGASYEQYFGPGTRLTVT.

This clone was seen a few times. This CDR3 is CASSLAGGRGTDTQYF. DNA of the CDR3: TGCGCCAGCAGCCTCGCCGGGGGGCGAGGCACAGATACGCAGTATTTT. The chain links TRBV5-1 to TRBJ2-3; D possibly corresponds to TRBD2 (7 bases). The CDR3 has 16 residues. Germline V CDR1 and CDR2: SGHRS, YFSETQ. Deletions cut 4 bases from V and 1 base from J, with 16 bases between.

The CDR3 loop is CASSPPRTVSNQPQHF. The DNA for the CDR3 is TGTGCCAGCTCACCACCGCGTACAGTCAGCAATCAGCCCCAGCATTTT. The rearrangement uses TRBV18 and TRBJ1-5; no clear D gene. The length of the CDR3 is 16 residues. Trimming cost V 0 bases and J 1 base, with 10 bases left between them. Germline V gene data show CDR1 as KGHSH and CDR2 as LQKENI.